This is a list of T cell receptor beta chains from one sample in a study of blood T cell repertoires in COVID-19. The data were produced by immunoSEQ multiplex PCR, yet TCRdb's version contains in-frame clones alone and is incomplete. The data show over 300,000 clones, with 80% to 90% seen just once and 0.95% to 1.5% held by the top ten. The sequencing input was peripheral blood. Receptors were obtained from a middle-aged man with acute or convalescent COVID-19. CDR3s include the opening cysteine and the closing phenylalanine or tryptophan. A D gene is named only where the DNA matches it firmly. Clone size is given for some rows only: seen once, a few or many times, or a class if the clone is expanded.

v_gene	abundance	d_gene	j_gene	CDR3aa	CDR3nt
TRBV11-3	-	TRBD1	TRBJ2-5	CASSLRGPQETQYF	TGTGCCAGCAGCTTAAGGGGGCCGCAAGAGACCCAGTACTTC
TRBV15	-	-	TRBJ1-4	CATSRAAREAEKLFF	TGTGCCACCAGCAGAGCGGCCAGGGAGGCGGAAAAACTGTTTTTT
TRBV6-1	-	TRBD1	TRBJ1-4	CASSEPGQGNEKLFF	TGTGCCAGCAGTGAACCGGGACAGGGGAATGAAAAACTGTTTTTT
TRBV19	-	TRBD1	TRBJ1-2	CASTLTRDRGYGYTF	TGTGCCAGTACCTTAACCCGGGACAGGGGATATGGCTACACCTTC
TRBV5-1	-	TRBD1	TRBJ1-2	CASSLAAGGNAGYTF	TGCGCCAGCAGCTTGGCCGCAGGGGGGAATGCAGGCTACACCTTC
TRBV4-3	-	-	TRBJ1-2	CASSGLQGNSYTF	TGCGCCAGCAGCGGCCTACAGGGAAACAGCTACACCTTC
TRBV28	-	TRBD1	TRBJ1-1	CASSVGQDENTEAFF	TGTGCCAGCAGTGTCGGACAGGACGAGAACACTGAAGCTTTCTTT
TRBV21-1	-	-	TRBJ1-5	CASAGTGGNQPQHF	TGTGCCAGCGCCGGGACAGGGGGCAATCAGCCCCAGCATTTT
TRBV2	-	TRBD2	TRBJ2-3	CASSVRLADTDTQYF	TGTGCCAGCAGTGTAAGACTAGCGGACACAGATACGCAGTATTTT
TRBV19	-	-	TRBJ1-1	CASSIYSVNTEAFF	TGTGCCAGTAGTATTTATTCAGTGAACACTGAAGCTTTCTTT
TRBV29-1	-	TRBD1	TRBJ2-7	CSVPIVGGVEQYF	TGCAGCGTTCCTATAGTAGGGGGCGTCGAGCAGTACTTC
TRBV6-5	-	TRBD1	TRBJ1-6	CASSPGQFYSPLHF	TGTGCCAGCAGCCCGGGACAGTTTTATTCACCCCTCCACTTT
TRBV29-1	-	TRBD1	TRBJ1-1	CSVLQGGNTEAFF	TGCAGCGTTCTACAGGGGGGGAACACTGAAGCTTTCTTT
TRBV18	-	TRBD2	TRBJ2-1	CASSPGGPGGVNEQFF	TGTGCCAGCTCACCTGGGGGCCCCGGGGGGGTCAATGAGCAGTTCTTC
TRBV6-5	once	TRBD1	TRBJ1-2	CASSSPGTGDYGYTF	TGTGCCAGCAGTAGTCCCGGGACAGGGGACTATGGCTACACCTTC
TRBV5-8	few	TRBD1	TRBJ1-1	CASSSRGLAEAFF	TGTGCCAGCAGCTCCAGGGGGCTCGCTGAAGCTTTCTTT
TRBV6-6	-	-	TRBJ2-1	CASSRGQGSNEQFF	TGTGCCAGCAGTCGGGGGCAGGGGAGCAATGAGCAGTTCTTC
TRBV9	-	TRBD2	TRBJ2-2	CASSDPLAGLGSGELFF	TGTGCCAGCAGCGATCCCCTAGCGGGATTGGGGTCCGGGGAGCTGTTTTTT
TRBV9	-	-	TRBJ1-1	CASSVQGLTEAFF	TGTGCCAGCAGCGTGCAGGGTCTGACTGAAGCTTTCTTT
TRBV11-2	-	TRBD2	TRBJ2-5	CATLAGEETQYF	TGTGCCACCTTAGCGGGAGAGGAGACCCAGTACTTC
TRBV19	-	-	TRBJ1-2	CASSLQGNFYGYTF	TGTGCCAGTAGCCTGCAGGGGAACTTCTATGGCTACACCTTC
TRBV27	-	TRBD1	TRBJ1-2	CASSLRTGEGYTF	TGTGCCAGCAGTCTCCGGACAGGGGAAGGCTACACCTTC